A single sample gave rise to the 30 T cell receptor beta chains below, sequenced in a study of identical twins. Via MiXCR, TCRdb re-called the 5' RACE reads, giving one row per CDR3 protein. Found here are approximately 240,000 distinct CDR3 sequences, around 15% of them singletons; the top ten hold around 8.3%. Sequences were obtained from memory (CD45RO+) T cells sorted from blood. These receptors were obtained from a woman between 18 and 29 years old in good health.

The chain is built from TRBV21-1 and TRBJ1-4. TRBV21-1 is annotated as a pseudogene. This CDR3 is 14 amino acids long. CDR3 residues: CASSLGSAEEKLFF. The CDR3 bases are TGTGCCAGCAGCCTCGGGAGCGCGGAGGAAAAACTGTTTTTT.

Ten or more counts support this clonotype. V and J are TRBV2 and TRBJ2-3, with TRBD2 matching 8 bases. Trimming took 3 bases from V and 5 from J; bases not matched to a gene: 1. This CDR3 has 13 residues. The germline V gene encodes CDR1 SNHLY and CDR2 FYNNEI. The CDR3 DNA reads as TGTGCCAGCAGTGACCTAGCGGGAGATACGCAGTATTTT. Translation: CASSDLAGDTQYF.

The V gene is TRBV10-3, the J gene TRBJ1-6; no reliable D call. Germline loops: CDR1 ENHRY, CDR2 SYGVKD. The CDR3 has 16 residues. With 0 bases removed from V and 0 bases from J, the gap between germline ends came to 6 bases. CDR3 bases: TGTGCCATCAGTGAGTCGCGGGGCTCCTATAATTCACCCCTCCACTTT. Translation: CAISESRGSYNSPLHF.

This clonotype has just a few counts. The rearrangement links TRBV6-2 or TRBV6-3 to TRBJ2-5; the match to TRBD2 covers 11 bases. Germline-derived CDR1 and CDR2 are MNHEY and SVGEGT. The CDR3 runs to 15 residues. J gave up 6 bases and V 2 bases, and 5 bases lay outside the gene matches. The CDR3 bases are TGTGCCAGCAGTTACCCAGGGACTAGCGGAAAGACCCAGTACTTC. Protein product: CASSYPGTSGKTQYF.

This clonotype was seen repeatedly, ten times or more. The chain is built from TRBV19 and TRBJ2-3; D is unresolved. This CDR3 comprises 10 residues. Germline assignment: CDR1 LNHDA and CDR2 SQIVND (reference sequence). The V and J ends lost 9 bases and 4 bases respectively, with 5 bases between them. CDR3 residues: CASRADTQYF. The CDR3 nucleotides are TGTGCCAGCCGGGCAGATACGCAGTATTTT.

This rearrangement joins TRBV6-2 or TRBV6-3 to TRBJ2-1; TRBD2 matches 7 bases. Germline lookup yields CDR1 MNHEY and CDR2 SVGEGT. The junction had 13 bases not matched to a gene; V was cut back by 4 bases and J by 4 bases. The CDR3 runs 17 residues. DNA for the CDR3: TGTGCCAGCAGTTCCATCCTAACTAGCGTCGATTACAATGAGCAGTTCTTC. The encoded protein is CASSSILTSVDYNEQFF.

The gene calls are TRBV20-1 and TRBJ2-3; 8 nucleotides align to TRBD1. V lost 0 bases, J lost 6 bases, and 8 bases stayed unmatched. The CDR3 covers 15 residues. The germline V gene encodes CDR1 DFQATT and CDR2 SNEGSKA (reference sequence). In DNA, the CDR3 is TGCAGTGCTAGAGATCATCAGGGGGCATGGGATACGCAGTATTTT. Protein: CSARDHQGAWDTQYF.

This clonotype was detected a few times. The chain carries TRBV18 and TRBJ1-1; TRBD1 is a possible D gene (5 bases). This CDR3 comprises 13 residues. Germline V CDR1 and CDR2: KGHSH, LQKENI. V was trimmed by 3 bases and J by 3 bases, leaving 8 bases between them. CDR3 in amino acids: CASSPMGDTEAFF. CDR3 bases: TGTGCCAGCTCACCGATGGGGGACACTGAAGCTTTCTTT.

The table lists this clonotype with a few counts. The genes are TRBV2 and TRBJ2-3; no clear D gene. V lost 8 bases and J lost 5, with 11 bases in between. CDR1 is SNHLY and CDR2 is FYNNEI in the germline V gene. This CDR3 comprises 12 residues. The CDR3 is CASVYTGDTQYF. CDR3 coding DNA: TGTGCCAGCGTTTATACTGGAGATACGCAGTATTTT.

The rearrangement uses TRBV5-1 and TRBJ2-7; 7 bases align to TRBD1. V lost 0 bases and J lost 6; bases outside the gene matches: 9. Looked up from germline, CDR1 is SGHRS and CDR2 is YFSETQ. The CDR3 spans 15 residues. The CDR3 loop is CASSLDRGRIGEQYF. CDR3 DNA: TGCGCCAGCAGCTTGGACAGGGGCCGCATCGGCGAGCAGTACTTC.

The genes are TRBV3-1 and TRBJ2-5; 12 nucleotides match TRBD2. Trimming cost V 4 bases and J 2 bases; bases outside gene matches: 2. The CDR3 is 15 amino acids. The germline gives CDR1 LGHDT, CDR2 YNNKEL (reference sequence). In DNA, the CDR3 is TGTGCCAGCAGCCCTGGACTAGCGGGGCAAGAGACCCAGTACTTC. Its protein product is CASSPGLAGQETQYF.

This chain joins TRBV7-2 and TRBJ1-5, with D hard to call. CDR1 and CDR2 (germline): SGHTA, FQGNSA. With 1 base removed from V and 7 bases from J, the gap between germline ends came to 8 bases. CDR3 length: 13 amino acids. The CDR3 DNA reads TGTGCCAGCAGCTTAGGAACCTCCCAGCCCCAGCATTTT. Its protein is CASSLGTSQPQHF.

This sequence joins TRBV6-1 and TRBJ1-5; 8 nucleotides agree with TRBD1. Germline CDR1 is MNHNS and CDR2 is SASEGT. CDR3 length: 14 residues. The ends lost 6 bases at V and 3 bases at J; junction bases unmatched: 4. The CDR3 DNA reads as TGTGCCAGCAGCCTGACAGGGGACAATCAGCCCCAGCATTTT. It specifies CASSLTGDNQPQHF.

This clonotype was recorded a few times. The chain recombines TRBV4-3 with TRBJ2-5; 11 nucleotides line up with TRBD2. The V segment lost 3 bases and the J segment 7 bases; nucleotides outside the gene matches: 13. Germline CDR1 is LGHNA and CDR2 is YSLEER. This CDR3 is built from 17 residues. CDR3 amino acids: CASSQGRLAGFGGTQYF. CDR3 in DNA: TGCGCCAGCAGCCAGGGACGACTAGCGGGATTTGGAGGGACCCAGTACTTC.

This clonotype was observed at least ten times. This chain uses TRBV5-1 with TRBJ2-3; the D gene is possibly TRBD1 (5 bases). The CDR3 consists of 15 residues. The germline gives CDR1 SGHRS, CDR2 YFSETQ. Trimming took 0 bases from V and 4 from J, leaving 12 bases between them. CDR3 sequence reads: CASSLELQGSDTQYF. The CDR3 region has the DNA TGCGCCAGCAGCTTGGAGCTCCAGGGTTCAGATACGCAGTATTTT.

This clonotype was counted only a few times. The rearrangement links TRBV20-1 to TRBJ2-3, with D unclear. Germline V gene sequence: CDR1 DFQATT, CDR2 SNEGSKA (reference sequence). The V and J ends lost 3 bases and 11 bases respectively, with 15 bases between them. CDR3 length equals 12 residues. CDR3 amino acids: CSASDSSEEQYF. For the CDR3, the DNA is TGCAGTGCTAGCGACTCGTCCGAGGAGCAGTATTTT.

This clonotype has only a few counts. This chain connects TRBV7-2 to TRBJ1-5; no firm D call. CDR1 SGHTA and CDR2 FQGNSA come from the germline V gene. The CDR3 length is 14 residues. V was cut by 1 base and J by 3 bases, with 7 bases left in between. CDR3 protein: CASSLGGNNQPQHF. The CDR3 coding sequence is TGTGCCAGCAGCTTAGGTGGAAACAATCAGCCCCAGCATTTT. The full variable domain, its missing parts supplied by reference TRBV7-2 and TRBJ1-5, is GAGVSQSPSNKVTEKGKDVELRCDPISGHTALYWYRQSLGQGLEFLIYFQGNSAPDKSGLPSDRFSAERTGGSVSTLTIQRTQQEDSAVYLCASSLGGNNQPQHFGDGTRLSIL.

Worth noting for this clonotype: A junction boundary mismatches the germline segment, possibly from a read error. This chain joins TRBV20-1 and TRBJ1-5, with 9 bases lining up with TRBD1. Looked up from germline, CDR1 is DFQATT and CDR2 is SNEGSKA (reference sequence). CDR3 length equals 13 residues. This CDR3 reads CSAPGQGNQPQHF. The CDR3 bases are TGCAGTGCCCCGGGACAGGGCAACCAGCCCCAGCATTTT.

This clonotype was recorded a few times. The V call is TRBV19, the J call TRBJ2-1; 13 nucleotides agree with TRBD2. The length of the CDR3 is 15 residues. The germline gives CDR1 LNHDA, CDR2 SQIVND (reference sequence). V gave up 9 bases and J gave up 7 bases; unmatched junction bases: 9. The CDR3 DNA is TGTGCCAGCACCCCCGGGACTAGCGGGATGAATGAGCAGTTCTTC. Protein product: CASTPGTSGMNEQFF.

This clonotype was detected only a few times. V usage is TRBV11-3 and J usage is TRBJ2-7, with TRBD2 as a possible D gene (5 bases). Looked up from germline, CDR1 is SGHNT and CDR2 is YENEEA. The CDR3 runs 14 residues. Trimming removed 5 bases from V and 3 bases from J, with 14 bases in between. The CDR3 protein is CASSPAGGHYEQYF. The CDR3 bases are TGTGCCAGCAGCCCGGCGGGCGGGCACTACGAGCAGTACTTC.

V gene TRBV29-1 combines with J gene TRBJ1-6; 9 bases match TRBD1. Germline lookup yields CDR1 SQVTM and CDR2 ANQGSEA. V lost 5 bases to trimming and J lost 6 bases; unmatched junction nucleotides: 2. The CDR3 spans 13 residues. The CDR3 DNA is TGCAGCGTTTCGACAGGGGGTAATTCACCCCTCCACTTT. As protein: CSVSTGGNSPLHF.

This clonotype was picked up a small number of times. This chain links TRBV11-2 with TRBJ2-5, with D perhaps matching TRBD2 (5 bases). Germline CDR1 SGHAT, CDR2 FQNNGV. The CDR3 is made up of 15 amino acids. Trimming cost V 5 bases and J 1 base, with 14 bases left between them. The CDR3 coding sequence is TGTGCCAGCAGCCCCTCCGCGGGTGTCCAAGAGACCCAGTACTTC. As protein: CASSPSAGVQETQYF.

This clonotype was seen many times. The rearrangement links TRBV7-2 to TRBJ1-2; 7 positions match TRBD1. The V and J ends lost 0 bases and 6 bases, in that order; junction bases with no gene match: 7. CDR3 length equals 15 residues. Germline V gene lookup returns CDR1 SGHTA and CDR2 FQGNSA. CDR3 sequence reads: CASSLATRTGNGYTF. For the CDR3, the DNA is TGTGCCAGCAGCTTAGCGACCAGGACAGGCAATGGCTACACCTTC.

The rearrangement links TRBV7-3 to TRBJ2-1, with 7 bases fitting TRBD1. J gave up 6 bases and V 1 base, and 9 bases lay outside the gene matches. CDR3 length: 16 residues. Germline values: CDR1 SGHTA, CDR2 FQGTGA. CDR3 residues: CASSLSGTVPFNEQFF. In DNA form, the CDR3 reads TGTGCCAGCAGCTTAAGTGGGACAGTCCCTTTCAATGAGCAGTTCTTC. Full variable domain (outside the CDR3, taken from reference TRBV7-3 and TRBJ2-1): GAGVSQTPSNKVTEKGKYVELRCDPISGHTALYWYRQSLGQGPEFLIYFQGTGAADDSGLPNDRFFAVRPEGSVSTLKIQRTERGDSAVYLCASSLSGTVPFNEQFFGPGTRLTVL.

This chain's CDR3 is CASSTSGGSYNEQFF. The CDR3 nucleotides read TGCGCCAGCAGCACCAGCGGGGGCTCCTACAATGAGCAGTTCTTC. V is TRBV5-1 and J is TRBJ2-1; 8 bases line up with TRBD2. This CDR3 contains 15 residues. CDR1 SGHRS and CDR2 YFSETQ come from the germline V gene. J gave up 0 bases and V 4 bases, and 3 bases lay outside the gene matches. The variable domain in full, with the rest retrieved from reference TRBV5-1 and TRBJ2-1, is KAGVTQTPRYLIKTRGQQVTLSCSPISGHRSVSWYQQTPGQGLQFLFEYFSETQRNKGNFPGRFSGRQFSNSRSEMNVSTLELGDSALYLCASSTSGGSYNEQFFGPGTRLTVL.

The gene calls are TRBV14 and TRBJ2-5, with D possibly TRBD1 on 6 matching bases. The V gene's germline CDR1 is SGHDN and CDR2 FVKESK. The V end was cut by 4 bases, the J end by 4 bases, with 16 bases between. The CDR3 length is 15 residues. The DNA of the CDR3 is TGTGCCAGCAGCCCCTTTACCGGGACAATAGAGACCCAGTACTTC. Translation gives CASSPFTGTIETQYF.

V usage is TRBV29-1 and J usage is TRBJ2-1; D not certain. From germline, CDR1 is SQVTM and CDR2 ANQGSEA. CDR3 size: 12 residues. V lost 0 bases and J lost 7, with 7 bases in between. CDR3 sequence: CSVEEGKNEQFF. The CDR3 DNA is TGCAGCGTTGAAGAGGGTAAGAATGAGCAGTTCTTC.

This chain links TRBV9 with TRBJ2-3; 7 positions agree with TRBD2. The V and J ends lost 4 bases and 0 bases, in that order; junction bases with no gene match: 5. The CDR3 loop spans 15 amino acids. Germline values: CDR1 SGDLS, CDR2 YYNGEE. CDR3 residues: CASSLTSVSTDTQYF. The CDR3 bases are TGTGCCAGCAGCTTAACTAGCGTTAGCACAGATACGCAGTATTTT. Drawing the rest from reference TRBV9 and TRBJ2-3, the complete variable domain is DSGVTQTPKHLITATGQRVTLRCSPRSGDLSVYWYQQSLDQGLQFLIQYYNGEERAKGNILERFSAQQFPDLHSELNLSSLELGDSALYFCASSLTSVSTDTQYFGPGTRLTVL.

V gene TRBV6-1 combines with J gene TRBJ1-5; maybe TRBD1 (5 bases). The CDR3 runs to 13 residues. V lost 6 bases and J 4 bases, leaving 10 bases between the germline ends. Germline values: CDR1 MNHNS, CDR2 SASEGT. The CDR3 DNA reads TGTGCCAGCAGCAACGGGGGGAATCAGCCCCAGCATTTT. Encoded protein: CASSNGGNQPQHF.

This clonotype was counted at least ten times. V is TRBV6-1 and J is TRBJ2-1; D is unresolved. The V and J ends lost 6 bases and 2 bases respectively, with 11 bases between them. CDR1 and CDR2 (germline): MNHNS, SASEGT. There are 14 residues in the CDR3. In DNA, the CDR3 is TGTGCCAGCAGCCCGTACAGTGCCTACAATGAGCAGTTCTTC. Encoded protein: CASSPYSAYNEQFF.